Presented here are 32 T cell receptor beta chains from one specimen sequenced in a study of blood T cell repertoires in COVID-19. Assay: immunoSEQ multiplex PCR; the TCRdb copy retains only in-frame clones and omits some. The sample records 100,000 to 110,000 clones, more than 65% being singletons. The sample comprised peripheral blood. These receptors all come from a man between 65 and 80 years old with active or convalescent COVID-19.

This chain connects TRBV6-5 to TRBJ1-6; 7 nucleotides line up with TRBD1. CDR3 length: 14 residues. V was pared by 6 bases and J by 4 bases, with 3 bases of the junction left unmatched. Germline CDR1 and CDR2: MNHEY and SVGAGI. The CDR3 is CASSETGYNSPLHF. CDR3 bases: TGTGCCAGCAGCGAGACAGGGTATAATTCACCCCTCCACTTT.

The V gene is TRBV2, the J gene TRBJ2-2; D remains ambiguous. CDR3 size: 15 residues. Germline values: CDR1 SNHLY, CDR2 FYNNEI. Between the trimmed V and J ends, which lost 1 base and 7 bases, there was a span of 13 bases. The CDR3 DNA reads TGTGCCAGCAGTGAAGGCACCAGGTTGGACGGGGAGCTGTTTTTT. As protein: CASSEGTRLDGELFF.

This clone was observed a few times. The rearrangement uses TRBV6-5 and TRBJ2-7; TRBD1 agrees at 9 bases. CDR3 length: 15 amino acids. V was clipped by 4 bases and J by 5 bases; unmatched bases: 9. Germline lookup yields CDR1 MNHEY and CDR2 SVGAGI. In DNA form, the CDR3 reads TGTGCCAGCAGTTCTGCCGGGACAGGGATCCACGAGCAGTACTTC. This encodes CASSSAGTGIHEQYF.

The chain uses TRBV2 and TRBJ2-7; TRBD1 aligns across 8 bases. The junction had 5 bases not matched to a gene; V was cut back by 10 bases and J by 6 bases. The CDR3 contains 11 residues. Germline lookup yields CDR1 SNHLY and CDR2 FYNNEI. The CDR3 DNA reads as TGTGCCACCCGGACAGGGTCCGAGCAGTACTTC. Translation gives CATRTGSEQYF. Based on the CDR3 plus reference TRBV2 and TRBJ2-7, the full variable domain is EPEVTQTPSHQVTQMGQEVILRCVPISNHLYFYWYRQILGQKVEFLVSFYNNEISEKSEIFDDQFSVERPDGSNFTLKIRSTKLEDSAMYFCATRTGSEQYFGPGTRLTVT.

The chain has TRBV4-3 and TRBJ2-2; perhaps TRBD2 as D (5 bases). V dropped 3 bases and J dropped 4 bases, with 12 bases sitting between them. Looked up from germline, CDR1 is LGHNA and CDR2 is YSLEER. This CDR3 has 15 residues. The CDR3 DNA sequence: TGCGCCAGCAGCCATGGACTGGGCAGCACCGGGGAGCTGTTTTTT. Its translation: CASSHGLGSTGELFF.

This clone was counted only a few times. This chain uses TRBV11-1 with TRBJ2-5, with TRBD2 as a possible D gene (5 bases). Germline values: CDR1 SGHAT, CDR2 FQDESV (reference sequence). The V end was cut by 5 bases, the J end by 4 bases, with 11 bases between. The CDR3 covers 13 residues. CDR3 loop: CASSPRLTETQYF. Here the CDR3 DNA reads TGTGCCAGCAGCCCAAGACTAACAGAGACCCAGTACTTC.

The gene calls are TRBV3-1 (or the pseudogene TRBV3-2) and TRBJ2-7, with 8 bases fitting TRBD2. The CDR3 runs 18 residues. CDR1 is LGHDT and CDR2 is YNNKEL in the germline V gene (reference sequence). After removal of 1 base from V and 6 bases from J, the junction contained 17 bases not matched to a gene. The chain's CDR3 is CASSQAFSGGGGSPEQYF. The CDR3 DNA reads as TGTGCCAGCAGCCAAGCGTTCTCGGGGGGCGGGGGGAGCCCCGAGCAGTACTTC.

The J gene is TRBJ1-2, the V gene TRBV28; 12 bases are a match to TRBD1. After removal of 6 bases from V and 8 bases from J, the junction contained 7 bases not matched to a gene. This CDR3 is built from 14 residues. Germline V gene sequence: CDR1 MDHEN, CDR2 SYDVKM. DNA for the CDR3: TGTGCCAGCAGCCCGGGACAGGGGGCGAGCGGCTACACCTTC. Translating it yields CASSPGQGASGYTF.

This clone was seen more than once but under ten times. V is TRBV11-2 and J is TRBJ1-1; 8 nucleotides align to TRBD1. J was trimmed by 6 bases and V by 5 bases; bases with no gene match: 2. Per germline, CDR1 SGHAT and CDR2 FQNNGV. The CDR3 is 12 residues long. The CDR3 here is CASSLDRAEAFF. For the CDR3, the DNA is TGTGCCAGCAGCCTGGACAGGGCTGAAGCTTTCTTT.

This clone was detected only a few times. The CDR3 region has the DNA TGTGCCTGGACTACCGGACAGGGACGTAATTCACCCCTCCACTTT. This translates into CAWTTGQGRNSPLHF. The chain carries TRBV30 and TRBJ1-6, with 8 bases lining up with TRBD1. V lost 4 bases and J lost 6; bases outside the gene matches: 8. The germline V gene encodes CDR1 GTSNPN and CDR2 SVGIG (reference sequence). This CDR3 region has 15 residues.

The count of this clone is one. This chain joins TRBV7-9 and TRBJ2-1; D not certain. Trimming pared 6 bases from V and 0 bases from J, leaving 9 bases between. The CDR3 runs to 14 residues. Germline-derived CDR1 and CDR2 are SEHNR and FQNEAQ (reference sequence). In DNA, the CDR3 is TGTGCCAGCAGGTACCCGAGCTCCTACAATGAGCAGTTCTTC. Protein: CASRYPSSYNEQFF. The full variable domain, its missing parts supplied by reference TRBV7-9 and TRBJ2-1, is DTGVSQNPRHKITKRGQNVTFRCDPISEHNRLYWYRQTLGQGPEFLTYFQNEAQLEKSRLLSDRFSAERPKGSFSTLEIQRTEQGDSAMYLCASRYPSSYNEQFFGPGTRLTVL.

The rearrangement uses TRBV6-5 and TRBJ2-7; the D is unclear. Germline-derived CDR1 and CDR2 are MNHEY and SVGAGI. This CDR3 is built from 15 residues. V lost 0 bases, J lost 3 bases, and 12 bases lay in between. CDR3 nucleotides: TGTGCCAGCAGTTACTCCAGGATGCAACTCTACGAGCAGTACTTC. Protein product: CASSYSRMQLYEQYF.

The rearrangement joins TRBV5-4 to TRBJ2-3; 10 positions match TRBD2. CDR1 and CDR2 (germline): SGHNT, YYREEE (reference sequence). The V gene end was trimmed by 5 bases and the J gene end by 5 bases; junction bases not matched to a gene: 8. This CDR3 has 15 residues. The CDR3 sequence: CASSLSGGARDTQYF. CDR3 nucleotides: TGTGCCAGCAGTTTAAGCGGGGGGGCGAGAGATACGCAGTATTTT.

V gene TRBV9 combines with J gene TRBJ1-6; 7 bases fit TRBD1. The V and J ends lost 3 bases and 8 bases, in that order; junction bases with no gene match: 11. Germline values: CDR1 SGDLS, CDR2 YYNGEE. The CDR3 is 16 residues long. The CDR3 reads CASSAQGGRMDSPLHF. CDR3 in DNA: TGTGCCAGCAGCGCCCAAGGGGGCAGGATGGATTCACCCCTCCACTTT. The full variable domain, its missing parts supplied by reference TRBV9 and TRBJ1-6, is DSGVTQTPKHLITATGQRVTLRCSPRSGDLSVYWYQQSLDQGLQFLIQYYNGEERAKGNILERFSAQQFPDLHSELNLSSLELGDSALYFCASSAQGGRMDSPLHFGNGTRLTVT.

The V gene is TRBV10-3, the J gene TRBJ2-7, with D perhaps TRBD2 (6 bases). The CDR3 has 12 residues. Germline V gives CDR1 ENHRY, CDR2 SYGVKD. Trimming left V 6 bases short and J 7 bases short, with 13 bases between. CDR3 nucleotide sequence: TGTGCCATCAGGGAGGGAACGGGGGAGCAGTACTTC. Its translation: CAIREGTGEQYF.

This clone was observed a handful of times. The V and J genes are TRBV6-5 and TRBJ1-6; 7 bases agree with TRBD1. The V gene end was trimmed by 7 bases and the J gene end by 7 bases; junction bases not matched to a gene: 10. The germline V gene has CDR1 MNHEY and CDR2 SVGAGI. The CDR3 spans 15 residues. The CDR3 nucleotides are TGTGCCAGCACCTATGGACAGGTCGGGAATTCACCCCTCCACTTT. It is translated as CASTYGQVGNSPLHF.

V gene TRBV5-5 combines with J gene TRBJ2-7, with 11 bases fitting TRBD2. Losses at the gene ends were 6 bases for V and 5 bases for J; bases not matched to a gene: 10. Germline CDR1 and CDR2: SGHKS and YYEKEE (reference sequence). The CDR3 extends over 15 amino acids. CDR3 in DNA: TGTGCCAGCACCTCCTTACTAGCGGGAGTCAACGAGCAGTACTTC. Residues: CASTSLLAGVNEQYF.

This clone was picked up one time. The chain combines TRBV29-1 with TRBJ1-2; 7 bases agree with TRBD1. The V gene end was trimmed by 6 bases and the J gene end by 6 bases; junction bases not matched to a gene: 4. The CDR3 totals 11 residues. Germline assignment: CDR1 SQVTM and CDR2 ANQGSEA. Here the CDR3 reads CSVTGTDGYTF. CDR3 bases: TGCAGCGTAACCGGGACAGATGGCTACACCTTC.

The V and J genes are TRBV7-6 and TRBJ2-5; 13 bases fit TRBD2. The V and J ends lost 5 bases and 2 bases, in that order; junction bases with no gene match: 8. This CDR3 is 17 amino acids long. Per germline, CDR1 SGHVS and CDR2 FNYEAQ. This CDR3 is CASSPQGLAGAQETQYF. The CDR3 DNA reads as TGTGCCAGCAGCCCACAAGGACTAGCGGGGGCTCAAGAGACCCAGTACTTC.

CDR3: CASSQTGYNSPLHF. DNA of the CDR3: TGTGCCAGCAGCCAAACAGGCTATAATTCACCCCTCCACTTT. J is TRBJ1-6 and V is TRBV14; a weak D match, TRBD1 (5 bases). The germline gives CDR1 SGHDN, CDR2 FVKESK. CDR3 size: 14 residues. V dropped 2 bases and J dropped 3 bases, with 5 bases sitting between them.

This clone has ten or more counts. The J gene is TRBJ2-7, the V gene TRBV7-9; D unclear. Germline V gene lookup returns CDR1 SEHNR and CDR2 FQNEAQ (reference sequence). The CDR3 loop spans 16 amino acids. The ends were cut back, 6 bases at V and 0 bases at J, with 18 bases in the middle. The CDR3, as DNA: TGTGCCAGCAGTTATTCAGTAGGAGTGGCCTCCTACGAGCAGTACTTC. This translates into CASSYSVGVASYEQYF.

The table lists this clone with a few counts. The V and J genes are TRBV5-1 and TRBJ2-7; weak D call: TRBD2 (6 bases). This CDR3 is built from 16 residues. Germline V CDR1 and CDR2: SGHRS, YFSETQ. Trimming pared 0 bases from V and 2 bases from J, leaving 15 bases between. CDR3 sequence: CASSLAWASEAYEQYF. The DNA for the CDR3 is TGCGCCAGCAGCTTGGCCTGGGCTAGCGAGGCCTACGAGCAGTACTTC.

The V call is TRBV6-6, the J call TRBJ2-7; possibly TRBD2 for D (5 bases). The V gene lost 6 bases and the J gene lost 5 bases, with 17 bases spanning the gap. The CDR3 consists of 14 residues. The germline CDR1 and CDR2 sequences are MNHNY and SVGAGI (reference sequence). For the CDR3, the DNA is TGTGCCAGCAGCCAGGATTGGGGAGTCCACGAGCAGTACTTC. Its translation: CASSQDWGVHEQYF.

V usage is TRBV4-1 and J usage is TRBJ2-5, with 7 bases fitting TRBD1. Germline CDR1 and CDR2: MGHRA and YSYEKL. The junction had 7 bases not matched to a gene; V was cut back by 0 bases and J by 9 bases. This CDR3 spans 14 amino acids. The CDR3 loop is CASSQDGAGGAQYF. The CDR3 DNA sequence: TGCGCCAGCAGCCAAGATGGGGCAGGGGGAGCCCAGTACTTC.

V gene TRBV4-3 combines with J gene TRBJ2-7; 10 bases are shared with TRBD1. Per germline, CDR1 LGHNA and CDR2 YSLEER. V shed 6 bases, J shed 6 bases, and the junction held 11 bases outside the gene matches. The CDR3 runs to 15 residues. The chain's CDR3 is CASSSWGQGPVEQYF. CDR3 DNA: TGCGCCAGCAGTTCTTGGGGACAGGGGCCAGTCGAGCAGTACTTC.

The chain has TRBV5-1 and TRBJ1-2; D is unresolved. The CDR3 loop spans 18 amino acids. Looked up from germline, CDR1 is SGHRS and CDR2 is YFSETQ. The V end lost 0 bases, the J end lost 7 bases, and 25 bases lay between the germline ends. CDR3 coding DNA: TGCGCCAGCAGCTTGGAATGGAGAGGGCCGACTGCTCGGGGTGGCTACACCTTC. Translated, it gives CASSLEWRGPTARGGYTF.

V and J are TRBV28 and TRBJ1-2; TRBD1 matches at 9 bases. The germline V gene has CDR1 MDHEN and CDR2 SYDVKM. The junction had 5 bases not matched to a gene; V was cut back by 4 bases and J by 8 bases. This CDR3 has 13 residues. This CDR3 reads CASSSGTGPGYTF. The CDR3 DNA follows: TGTGCCAGCAGTTCCGGGACAGGGCCCGGCTACACCTTC.

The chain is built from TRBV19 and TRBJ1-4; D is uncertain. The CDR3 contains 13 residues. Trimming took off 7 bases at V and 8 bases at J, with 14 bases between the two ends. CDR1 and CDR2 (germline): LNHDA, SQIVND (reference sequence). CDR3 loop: CASTVRAGEKLFF. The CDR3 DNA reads TGTGCCAGTACCGTGAGGGCGGGAGAAAAACTGTTTTTT.

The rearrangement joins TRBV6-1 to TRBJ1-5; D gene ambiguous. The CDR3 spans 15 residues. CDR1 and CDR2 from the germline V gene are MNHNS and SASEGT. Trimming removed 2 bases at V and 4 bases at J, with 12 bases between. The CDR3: CASSEQEGVNQPQHF. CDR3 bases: TGTGCCAGCAGTGAACAGGAAGGTGTTAATCAGCCCCAGCATTTT.

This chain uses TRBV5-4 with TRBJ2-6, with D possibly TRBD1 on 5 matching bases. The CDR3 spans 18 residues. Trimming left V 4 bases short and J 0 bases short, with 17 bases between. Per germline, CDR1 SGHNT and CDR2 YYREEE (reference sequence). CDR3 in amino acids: CASSPGQGTLSGANVLTF. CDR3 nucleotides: TGTGCCAGCAGCCCGGGTCAGGGAACCCTCTCTGGGGCCAACGTCCTGACTTTC.

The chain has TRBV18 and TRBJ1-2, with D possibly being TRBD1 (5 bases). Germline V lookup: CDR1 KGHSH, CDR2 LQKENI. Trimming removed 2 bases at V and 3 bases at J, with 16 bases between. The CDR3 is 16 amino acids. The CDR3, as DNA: TGTGCCAGCTCACCATATCTTGGGCAGGGCGACTATGGCTACACCTTC. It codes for CASSPYLGQGDYGYTF.

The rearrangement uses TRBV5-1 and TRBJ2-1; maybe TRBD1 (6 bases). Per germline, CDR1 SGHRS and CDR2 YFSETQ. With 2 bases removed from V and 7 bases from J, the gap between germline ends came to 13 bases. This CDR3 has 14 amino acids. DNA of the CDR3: TGCGCCAGCAGCTTATTAGGACAGTGGAATGAGCAGTTCTTC. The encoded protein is CASSLLGQWNEQFF.